These 27 T cell receptor beta chains were all obtained from the same sample, sequenced in a study of control samples from healthy donors and cancer patients. Using immunoSEQ multiplex PCR, the repertoire was profiled, and TCRdb retains in-frame clones only, with some absent. The table lists roughly 100,000 clones, around 90% of them singletons, with less than 3.5% in the top ten. Sequencing was carried out using blood. The receptors were sampled from a human donor in good health. The donor label of this sample is uncertain.

The chain uses TRBV6-2 or TRBV6-3 and TRBJ1-1; 7 nucleotides line up with TRBD1. In germline, CDR1 is MNHEY, CDR2 SVGEGT. The CDR3 has 13 amino acids. Trimming removed 4 bases from V and 9 bases from J; junction bases left unmatched: 8. The CDR3 region has the DNA TGTGCCAGCAGTTTCCCCGGGACAGCAAAAGCTTTCTTT. Translation gives CASSFPGTAKAFF.

This chain connects TRBV12-3 or TRBV12-4 to TRBJ1-4; D is uncertain. Trimming stripped 5 bases from V and 8 bases from J, with 12 bases between. The CDR3 runs to 13 residues. The CDR3 loop is CASSTNVVEKLFF. CDR3 nucleotide sequence: TGTGCCAGCAGTACGAACGTTGTCGAAAAACTGTTTTTT.

This sequence joins TRBV3-1 (or the pseudogene TRBV3-2) and TRBJ1-3, with 8 bases aligning to TRBD1. J was trimmed by 0 bases and V by 4 bases; bases with no gene match: 2. The CDR3 runs 15 residues. The germline CDR1 and CDR2 sequences are LGHDT and YNNKEL (reference sequence). CDR3 bases: TGTGCCAGCAGCCGGACAGGGCCCTCTGGAAACACCATATATTTT. Its translation: CASSRTGPSGNTIYF.

This clone was detected a few times. The chain couples TRBV27 to TRBJ2-5; 12 bases fit TRBD2. The CDR3 is 13 amino acids. Germline CDR1 reads MNHEY; CDR2 reads SMNVEV (reference sequence). The V segment lost 6 bases and the J segment 9 bases; nucleotides outside the gene matches: 5. As DNA, the CDR3 is TGTGCCAGCAGGTGGACTAGCGGGGCTCCCCAGTACTTC. Amino acid sequence: CASRWTSGAPQYF.

As concerns this clone: Other DNA sequences from this sample encode an identical CDR3 as well. The CDR3 nucleotides are TGTGCCAGCAGTTTCGGGGGCAGGACTGAAGCTTTCTTT. Amino acids: CASSFGGRTEAFF. The rearrangement uses TRBV12-3 or TRBV12-4 and TRBJ1-1; a weak D match, TRBD1 (6 bases). The ends were cut back, 3 bases at V and 5 bases at J, with 10 bases in the middle. The length of the CDR3 is 13 residues.

The V gene is TRBV19, the J gene TRBJ2-1; D is possibly TRBD1 or TRBD2 (5 bases each). Germline V gene lookup returns CDR1 LNHDA and CDR2 SQIVND (reference sequence). Trimming took off 5 bases at V and 4 bases at J, with 9 bases between the two ends. The CDR3 loop spans 13 amino acids. CDR3 sequence: CASSPGRYNEQFF. CDR3 coding DNA: TGTGCCAGTAGTCCGGGACGGTACAATGAGCAGTTCTTC.

V and J are TRBV6-5 and TRBJ2-3; TRBD1 aligns across 8 bases. The CDR3 has 13 amino acids. V was pared by 6 bases and J by 5 bases, with 4 bases of the junction left unmatched. Germline V CDR1 and CDR2: MNHEY, SVGAGI. This CDR3 is CASSRTGKDTQYF. CDR3 sequence (DNA): TGTGCCAGCAGCCGGACAGGGAAAGATACGCAGTATTTT.

V usage is TRBV7-8 and J usage is TRBJ2-5; 7 nucleotides line up with TRBD1. This CDR3 has 14 residues. CDR1 and CDR2 (germline): SGHVS, FQNEAQ. V gave up 3 bases and J gave up 3 bases; unmatched junction bases: 4. The CDR3 sequence: CASSFLTGKETQYF. The CDR3, as DNA: TGTGCCAGCAGCTTTCTGACAGGGAAAGAGACCCAGTACTTC.

V usage is TRBV6-2 or TRBV6-3 and J usage is TRBJ2-1; 8 nucleotides match TRBD1. Germline values: CDR1 MNHEY, CDR2 SVGEGT. J lost 8 bases, V lost 5 bases, and 11 bases had no gene match. The CDR3 contains 15 residues. The CDR3 nucleotides read TGTGCCAGCAGTACTGGGCAGGGGGCGATCCATGAGCAGTTCTTC. Its translation: CASSTGQGAIHEQFF.

CDR3 sequence (DNA): TGTGCCAGCAGCCCAGCGGCTCTCTGGGATCAGCCCCAGCATTTT. This translates into CASSPAALWDQPQHF. The rearrangement uses TRBV7-2 and TRBJ1-5; D gene unclear. Per germline, CDR1 SGHTA and CDR2 FQGNSA. Trimming pared 5 bases from V and 5 bases from J, leaving 16 bases between. The CDR3 extends over 15 amino acids.

This chain joins TRBV12-3 or TRBV12-4 and TRBJ1-5, with D unclear. The CDR3 totals 12 residues. The V end lost 5 bases, the J end lost 8 bases, and 10 bases lay between the germline ends. The CDR3 is CASSRSGEPQHF. CDR3 in DNA: TGTGCCAGCAGTCGCTCTGGGGAGCCCCAGCATTTT.

The V gene is TRBV6-1, the J gene TRBJ2-1; D not resolved. CDR1 is MNHNS and CDR2 is SASEGT in the germline V gene. This CDR3 contains 14 residues. Trimming cost V 1 base and J 8 bases, with 12 bases left between them. The CDR3 reads CASSEGPFFYEQFF. The DNA of the CDR3 is TGTGCCAGCAGTGAAGGGCCCTTCTTCTATGAGCAGTTCTTC.

This rearrangement joins TRBV5-6 to TRBJ2-2; either TRBD1 or TRBD2 may fit D (5 bases each). V was cut by 2 bases and J by 7 bases, with 12 bases left in between. Germline values: CDR1 SGHDT, CDR2 YYEEEE. This CDR3 spans 14 amino acids. The CDR3 spells CASSFSGTYGELFF. CDR3 coding DNA: TGTGCCAGCAGCTTTTCAGGGACCTACGGGGAGCTGTTTTTT. Based on the CDR3 plus reference TRBV5-6 and TRBJ2-2, the full variable domain is DAGVTQSPTHLIKTRGQQVTLRCSPKSGHDTVSWYQQALGQGPQFIFQYYEEEERQRGNFPDRFSGHQFPNYSSELNVNALLLGDSALYLCASSFSGTYGELFFGEGSRLTVL.

The chain links TRBV27 to TRBJ2-5; D not certain. The J call is uncertain, as TRBJ2-7 better fits the DNA end. The CDR3 extends over 16 amino acids. Germline CDR1 MNHEY, CDR2 SMNVEV (reference sequence). This chain's CDR3 is CASSLYPPSNDYEQYF. The CDR3, as DNA: TGTGCCAGCAGTTTATATCCCCCGAGCAATGACTACGAGCAGTACTTC.

The chain combines TRBV29-1 with TRBJ1-2; D is ambiguous. Germline V gives CDR1 SQVTM, CDR2 ANQGSEA. The CDR3 has 12 amino acids. Trimming removed 5 bases at V and 2 bases at J, with 9 bases between. CDR3 sequence: CSVHTVNYGYTF. DNA for the CDR3: TGCAGCGTTCATACGGTAAACTATGGCTACACCTTC.

The rearrangement joins TRBV18 to TRBJ1-2, with D possibly being TRBD1 (5 bases). V shed 0 bases and J shed 5 bases, with 13 bases lying between them. Germline V lookup: CDR1 KGHSH, CDR2 LQKENI. The CDR3 consists of 15 residues. The CDR3 nucleotides read TGTGCCAGCTCACCACCGTCCGGGGCCGGGTATGGCTACACCTTC. Encoded protein: CASSPPSGAGYGYTF.

The chain is built from TRBV6-1 and TRBJ1-1, with D unclear. The CDR3 sequence is 12 residues long. V lost 1 base and J lost 5, with 5 bases in between. The V gene's germline CDR1 is MNHNS and CDR2 SASEGT. The CDR3 is CASSEGWTEAFF. The CDR3 DNA reads TGTGCCAGCAGTGAAGGGTGGACTGAAGCTTTCTTT.

The chain joins TRBV4-2 to TRBJ2-1; possibly TRBD2 for D (7 bases). V lost 3 bases and J 8 bases, leaving 20 bases between the germline ends. CDR1 and CDR2 from the germline V gene are LGHNA and YNFKEQ. The CDR3 runs 16 residues. The CDR3 DNA reads TGTGCCAGCAGCCACAGACGGGGGGCGGGGATCGATGAGCAGTTCTTC. Translating it yields CASSHRRGAGIDEQFF.

CDR3 region: CASSFRQSSGNTIYF. CDR3 in DNA: TGTGCCAGCAGCTTCAGACAGAGCTCTGGAAACACCATATATTTT. The chain carries TRBV11-2 and TRBJ1-3; D is perhaps TRBD1 (5 bases). This CDR3 comprises 15 residues. Per germline, CDR1 SGHAT and CDR2 FQNNGV. Trimming shortened V by 3 bases and J by 0 bases, and 9 bases separated the two germline ends. Based on the CDR3 plus reference TRBV11-2 and TRBJ1-3, the full variable domain is EAGVAQSPRYKIIEKRQSVAFWCNPISGHATLYWYQQILGQGPKLLIQFQNNGVVDDSQLPKDRFSAERLKGVDSTLKIQPAKLEDSAVYLCASSFRQSSGNTIYFGEGSWLTVV.

The V gene is TRBV18, the J gene TRBJ1-4; D is uncertain. Germline-derived CDR1 and CDR2 are KGHSH and LQKENI. Trimming cost V 3 bases and J 4 bases, with 6 bases left between them. The CDR3 has 13 residues. The CDR3 DNA reads TGTGCCAGCTCACCTCTCAGTAATGAAAAACTGTTTTTT. This translates into CASSPLSNEKLFF.

The V gene is TRBV20-1, the J gene TRBJ2-1, with 9 bases aligning to TRBD2. Trimming cost V 3 bases and J 6 bases; bases outside gene matches: 6. The length of the CDR3 is 14 residues. CDR1 DFQATT and CDR2 SNEGSKA come from the germline V gene (reference sequence). CDR3 region: CSASQLRGGNEQFF. The DNA of the CDR3 is TGCAGTGCTAGTCAGTTGCGGGGGGGCAATGAGCAGTTCTTC.

The chain links TRBV5-1 to TRBJ2-5; D unresolved. The CDR3 length is 13 residues. Germline CDR1 and CDR2: SGHRS and YFSETQ. Deletions cut 3 bases from V and 0 bases from J, with 6 bases between. The CDR3 sequence is CASSSRYQETQYF. The CDR3 nucleotides read TGCGCCAGCAGCTCACGGTACCAAGAGACCCAGTACTTC.

The chain combines TRBV5-1 with TRBJ1-6, with 7 bases matching TRBD1. Germline values: CDR1 SGHRS, CDR2 YFSETQ. Germline trimming cut 4 bases from V and 6 bases from J; bases unmatched to any gene: 10. This CDR3 has 16 residues. CDR3 coding DNA: TGCGCCAGCAGCCCAAGGACAGGAAACTCTAATTCACCCCTCCACTTT. As protein: CASSPRTGNSNSPLHF.

The chain carries TRBV18 and TRBJ2-7, with D maybe TRBD2 (5 bases). V lost 2 bases and J 4 bases, leaving 18 bases between the germline ends. There are 16 residues in the CDR3. Germline V CDR1 and CDR2: KGHSH, LQKENI. For the CDR3, the DNA is TGTGCCAGCTCACCAAAACCGGTCGAGGGAAGTTACGAGCAGTACTTC. Residues: CASSPKPVEGSYEQYF.

V gene TRBV21-1 combines with J gene TRBJ1-5. TRBV21-1 is a recognized pseudogene. The CDR3 covers 18 residues. The CDR3 reads CASRYPKSFSLSNQPQHF. Here the CDR3 DNA reads TGTGCCAGCAGATACCCCAAGTCGTTTTCTCTTAGCAATCAGCCCCAGCATTTT.

The V call is TRBV25-1, the J call TRBJ2-1, with 8 bases that match TRBD2. This CDR3 region has 15 residues. Germline V gene lookup returns CDR1 MGHDK and CDR2 SYGVNS. The junction had 4 bases not matched to a gene; V was cut back by 5 bases and J by 1 base. CDR3 region: CASSNGGASYNEQFF. In DNA, the CDR3 is TGTGCCAGCAGTAACGGGGGGGCGTCCTACAATGAGCAGTTCTTC.

This chain uses TRBV5-6 with TRBJ1-2; D is undetermined. The V gene's germline CDR1 is SGHDT and CDR2 YYEEEE. The CDR3 spans 14 residues. V was pared by 4 bases and J by 8 bases, with 18 bases between. The CDR3: CASSLGSLGGGYTF. The DNA of the CDR3 is TGTGCCAGCAGCCTCGGTTCTCTGGGAGGCGGCTACACCTTC.